This TCR beta chain was sequenced for a study of cytomegalovirus exposure and HLA in healthy donors. Study as a whole: An analysis done earlier identified around 100 million unique TCR beta sequences from approximately 200 million T cells.

This CDR3 spans 17 amino acids. Germline V gene sequence: CDR1 SGHDT, CDR2 YYEEEE. V lost 4 bases to trimming and J lost 2 bases; unmatched junction nucleotides: 13. Comment on this clone: Its cognate antigen is unknown.

The primer mix had 60 Vbeta and 13 Jbeta primers. Profiling relied on immunoSEQ multiplex PCR, and the TCRdb table lists in-frame clones only, not all of them. This table holds some 160,000 clones, around four fifths found once. Points from the study as a whole: Cytomegalovirus-associated TCR beta chains were listed, numbering some 170. TCR beta V segments were, for the most part, productive about 90% or about 30% of the time in an earlier analysis.

The sequence was collected from a man between 18 and 29 years old in good health and CMV-seronegative. Sequencing was performed on PBMCs. The rearrangement links TRBV5-6 to TRBJ2-3; 7 bases are a match to TRBD2. Here the CDR3 reads CASSPFHGGRYTDTQYF. CDR3 nucleotides: TGTGCCAGCAGCCCGTTCCATGGCGGGAGATACACAGATACGCAGTATTTT.